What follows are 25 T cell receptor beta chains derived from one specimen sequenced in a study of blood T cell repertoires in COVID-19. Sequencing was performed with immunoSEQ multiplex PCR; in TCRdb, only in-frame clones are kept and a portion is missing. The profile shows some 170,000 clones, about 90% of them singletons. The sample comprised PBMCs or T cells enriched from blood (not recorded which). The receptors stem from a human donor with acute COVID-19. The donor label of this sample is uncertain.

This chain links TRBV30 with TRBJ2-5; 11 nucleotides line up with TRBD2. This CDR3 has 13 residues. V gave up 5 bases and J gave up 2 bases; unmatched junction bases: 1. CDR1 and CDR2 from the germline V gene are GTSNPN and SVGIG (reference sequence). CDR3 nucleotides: TGTGCCTGGGCTAGCGGGGGGCAAGAGACCCAGTACTTC. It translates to CAWASGGQETQYF.

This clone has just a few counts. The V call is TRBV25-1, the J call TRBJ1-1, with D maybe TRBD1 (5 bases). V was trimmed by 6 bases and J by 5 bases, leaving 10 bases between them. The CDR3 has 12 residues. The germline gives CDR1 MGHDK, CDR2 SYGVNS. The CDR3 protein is CASRAKGTEAFF. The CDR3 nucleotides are TGTGCCAGCAGGGCGAAGGGGACTGAAGCTTTCTTT.

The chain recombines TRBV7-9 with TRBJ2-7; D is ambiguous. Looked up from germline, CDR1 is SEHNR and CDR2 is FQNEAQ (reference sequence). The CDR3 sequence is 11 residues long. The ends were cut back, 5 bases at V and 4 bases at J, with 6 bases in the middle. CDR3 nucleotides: TGTGCCAGCAGCCTCCGTTACGAGCAGTACTTC. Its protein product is CASSLRYEQYF.

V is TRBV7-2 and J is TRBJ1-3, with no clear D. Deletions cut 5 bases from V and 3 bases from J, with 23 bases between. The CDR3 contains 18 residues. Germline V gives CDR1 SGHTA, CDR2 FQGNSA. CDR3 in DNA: TGTGCCAGCAGCGTGTTCCTCTTGGCCCGCGCAGGTGGAAACACCATATATTTT. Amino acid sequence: CASSVFLLARAGGNTIYF.

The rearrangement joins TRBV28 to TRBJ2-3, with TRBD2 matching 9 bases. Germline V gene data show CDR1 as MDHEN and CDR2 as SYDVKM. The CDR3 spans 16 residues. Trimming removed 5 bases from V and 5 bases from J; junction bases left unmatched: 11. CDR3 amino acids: CASSPERGVVRDTQYF. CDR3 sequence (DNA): TGTGCCAGCAGTCCCGAGCGGGGGGTAGTGAGAGATACGCAGTATTTT.

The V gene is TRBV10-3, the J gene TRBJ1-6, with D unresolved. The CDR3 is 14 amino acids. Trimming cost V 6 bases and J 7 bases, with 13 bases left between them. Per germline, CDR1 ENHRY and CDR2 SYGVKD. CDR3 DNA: TGTGCCATCAGCCGAGGCCTTGGGAATTCACCCCTCCACTTT. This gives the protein CAISRGLGNSPLHF.

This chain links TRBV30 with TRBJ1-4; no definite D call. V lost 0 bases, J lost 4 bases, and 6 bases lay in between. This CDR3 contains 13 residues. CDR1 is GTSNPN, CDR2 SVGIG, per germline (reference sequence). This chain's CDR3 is CAWSVIGNEKLFF. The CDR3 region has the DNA TGTGCCTGGAGTGTAATCGGTAATGAAAAACTGTTTTTT. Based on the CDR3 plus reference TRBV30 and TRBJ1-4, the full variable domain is SQTIHQWPATLVQPVGSPLSLECTVEGTSNPNLYWYRQAAGRGLQLLFYSVGIGQISSEVPQNLSASRPQDRQFILSSKKLLLSDSGFYLCAWSVIGNEKLFFGSGTQLSVL.

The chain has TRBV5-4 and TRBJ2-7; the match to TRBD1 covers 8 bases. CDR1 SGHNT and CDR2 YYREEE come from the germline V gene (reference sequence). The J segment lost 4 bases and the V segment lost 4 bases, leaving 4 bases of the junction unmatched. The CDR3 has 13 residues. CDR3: CASSTGGSYEQYF. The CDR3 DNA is TGTGCCAGCAGCACAGGGGGTTCGTACGAGCAGTACTTC.

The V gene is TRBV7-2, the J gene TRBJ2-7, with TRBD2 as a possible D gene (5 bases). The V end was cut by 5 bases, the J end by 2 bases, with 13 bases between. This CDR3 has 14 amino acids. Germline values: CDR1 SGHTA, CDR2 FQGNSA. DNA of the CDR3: TGTGCCAGCAGCGCCTTCAGCGGACCCTACGAGCAGTACTTC. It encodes CASSAFSGPYEQYF.

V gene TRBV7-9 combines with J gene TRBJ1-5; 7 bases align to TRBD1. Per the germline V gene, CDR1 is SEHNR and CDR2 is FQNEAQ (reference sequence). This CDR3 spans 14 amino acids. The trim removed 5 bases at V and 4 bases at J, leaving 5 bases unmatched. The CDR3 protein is CASSPQGKNQPQHF. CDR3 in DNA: TGTGCCAGCAGCCCACAGGGGAAAAATCAGCCCCAGCATTTT.

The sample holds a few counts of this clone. CDR3 sequence (DNA): TGTGCCTGGAGTGTCTCACTACGGCAGCCCCAGCATTTT. Translation: CAWSVSLRQPQHF. The J gene is TRBJ1-5, the V gene TRBV30, with no clear D. Germline CDR1 GTSNPN, CDR2 SVGIG (reference sequence). V shed 0 bases and J shed 7 bases, with 10 bases lying between them. The CDR3 is 13 amino acids.

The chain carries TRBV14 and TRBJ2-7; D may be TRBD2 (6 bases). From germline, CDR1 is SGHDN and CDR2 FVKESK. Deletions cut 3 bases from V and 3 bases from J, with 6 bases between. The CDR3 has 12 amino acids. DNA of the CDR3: TGTGCCAGCAGCCAGGGAGGCTACGAGCAGTACTTC. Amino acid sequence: CASSQGGYEQYF.

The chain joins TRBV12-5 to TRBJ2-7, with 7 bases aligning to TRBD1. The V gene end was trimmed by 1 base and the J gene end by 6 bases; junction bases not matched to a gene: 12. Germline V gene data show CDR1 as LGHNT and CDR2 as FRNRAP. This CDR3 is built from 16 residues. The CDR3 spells CASGLARLGQISEQYF. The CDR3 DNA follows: TGTGCTAGTGGTTTGGCGCGGTTGGGACAGATCTCCGAGCAGTACTTC.

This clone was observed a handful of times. Here the CDR3 DNA reads TGTGCCAGCAGCTTGGTGGCAGGGGTGAACACTGAAGCTTTCTTT. Its protein product is CASSLVAGVNTEAFF. The rearrangement uses TRBV5-4 and TRBJ1-1, with a weak D call TRBD1 (6 bases). This CDR3 is 15 amino acids long. V lost 0 bases and J 0 bases, leaving 9 bases between the germline ends. Germline lookup yields CDR1 SGHNT and CDR2 YYREEE (reference sequence).

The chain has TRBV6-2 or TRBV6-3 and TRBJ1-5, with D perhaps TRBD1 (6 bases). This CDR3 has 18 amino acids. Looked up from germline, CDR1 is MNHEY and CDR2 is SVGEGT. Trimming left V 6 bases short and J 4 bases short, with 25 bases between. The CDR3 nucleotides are TGTGCCAGCAGCCAAACAACCGGACAGTCCTACCCAAATCAGCCCCAGCATTTT. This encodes CASSQTTGQSYPNQPQHF.

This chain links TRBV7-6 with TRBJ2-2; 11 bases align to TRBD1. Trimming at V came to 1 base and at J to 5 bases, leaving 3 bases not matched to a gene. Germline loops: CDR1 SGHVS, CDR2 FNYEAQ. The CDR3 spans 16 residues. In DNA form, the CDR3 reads TGTGCCAGCAGCTTAGGGACAGGGGGCAAAACCGGGGAGCTGTTTTTT. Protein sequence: CASSLGTGGKTGELFF.

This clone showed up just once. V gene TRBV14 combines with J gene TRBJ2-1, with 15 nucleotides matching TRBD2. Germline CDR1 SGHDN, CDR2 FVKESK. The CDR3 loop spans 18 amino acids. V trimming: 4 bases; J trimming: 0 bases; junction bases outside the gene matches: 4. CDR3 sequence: CASSPGTSGGSSYNEQFF. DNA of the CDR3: TGTGCCAGCAGCCCAGGGACTAGCGGGGGGAGCTCCTACAATGAGCAGTTCTTC.

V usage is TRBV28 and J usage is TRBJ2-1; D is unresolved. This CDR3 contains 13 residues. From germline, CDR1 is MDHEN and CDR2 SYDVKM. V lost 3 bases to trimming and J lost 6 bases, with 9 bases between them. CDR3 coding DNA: TGTGCCAGCAGTTTTCAGAGGCGCAATGAGCAGTTCTTC. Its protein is CASSFQRRNEQFF.

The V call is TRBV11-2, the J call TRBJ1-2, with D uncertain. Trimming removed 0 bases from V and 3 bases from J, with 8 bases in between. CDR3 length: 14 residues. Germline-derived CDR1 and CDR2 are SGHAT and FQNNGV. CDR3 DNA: TGTGCCAGCAGCTTAGATACGGGAGACTATGGCTACACCTTC. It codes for CASSLDTGDYGYTF.

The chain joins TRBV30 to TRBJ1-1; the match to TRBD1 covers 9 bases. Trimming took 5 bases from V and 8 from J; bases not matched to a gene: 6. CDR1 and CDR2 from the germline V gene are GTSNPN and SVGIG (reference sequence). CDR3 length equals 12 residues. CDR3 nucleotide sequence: TGTGCCTGGGGGACAGGGTCCGGAGAAGCTTTCTTT. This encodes CAWGTGSGEAFF.

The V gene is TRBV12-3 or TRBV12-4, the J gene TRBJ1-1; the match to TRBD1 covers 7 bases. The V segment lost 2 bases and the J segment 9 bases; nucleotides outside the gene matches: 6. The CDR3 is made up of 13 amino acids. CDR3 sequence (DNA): TGTGCCAGCAGTTTAAGGGGGCAAACGCAAGCTTTCTTT. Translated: CASSLRGQTQAFF.

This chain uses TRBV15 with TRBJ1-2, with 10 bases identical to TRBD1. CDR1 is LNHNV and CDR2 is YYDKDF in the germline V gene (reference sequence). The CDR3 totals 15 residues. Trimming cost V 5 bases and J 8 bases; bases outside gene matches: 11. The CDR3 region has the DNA TGTGCCACCAGCGCCCGACGGGGGACAGGGGACGGCTACACCTTC. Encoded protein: CATSARRGTGDGYTF.

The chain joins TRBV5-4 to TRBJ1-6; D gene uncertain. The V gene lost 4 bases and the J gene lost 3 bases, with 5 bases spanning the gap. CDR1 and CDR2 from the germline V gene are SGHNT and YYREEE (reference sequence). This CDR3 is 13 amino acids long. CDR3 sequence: CASSPYYNSPLHF. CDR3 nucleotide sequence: TGTGCCAGCAGCCCGTACTATAATTCACCCCTCCACTTT.

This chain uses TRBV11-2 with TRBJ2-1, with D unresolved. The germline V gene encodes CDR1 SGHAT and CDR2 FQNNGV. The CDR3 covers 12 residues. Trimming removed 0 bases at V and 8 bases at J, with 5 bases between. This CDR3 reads CASSLDLDEQFF. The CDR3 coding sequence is TGTGCCAGCAGCTTAGATCTAGATGAGCAGTTCTTC.

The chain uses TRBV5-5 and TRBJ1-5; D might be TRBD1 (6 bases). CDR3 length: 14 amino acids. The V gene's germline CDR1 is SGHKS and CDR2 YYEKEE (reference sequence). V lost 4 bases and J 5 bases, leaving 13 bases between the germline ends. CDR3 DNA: TGTGCCAGCAGCCCGGACAGCCTTTATCAGCCCCAGCATTTT. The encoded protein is CASSPDSLYQPQHF.